The 25 T cell receptor beta chains below come from one sample, sequenced in a study of shared clonotypes between healthy human individuals. Produced via immunoSEQ multiplex PCR; TCRdb's table is partial and in-frame only. The sample shows about 680,000 clones, roughly 72% of them seen only once. The specimen sequenced was memory CD4+ T cells sorted from blood. Described subset: CD45RA-negative fraction. The receptors here all came from a woman under 40 in good health.

This clone was observed a handful of times. V and J are TRBV7-9 and TRBJ2-5; D is unresolved. Germline CDR1 and CDR2: SEHNR and FQNEAQ (reference sequence). With 2 bases removed from V and 4 bases from J, the gap between germline ends came to 5 bases. The CDR3 covers 12 residues. CDR3 region: CASSLKLETQYF. CDR3 bases: TGTGCCAGCAGCTTAAAGTTAGAGACCCAGTACTTC.

Details on this clone: Other DNA sequences from this sample encode an identical CDR3 as well. The chain has TRBV5-1 and TRBJ2-5, with a possible D match to TRBD2 (7 bases). CDR3 length: 14 amino acids. Trimming stripped 0 bases from V and 5 bases from J, with 11 bases between. Germline values: CDR1 SGHRS, CDR2 YFSETQ. CDR3 residues: CASSLVGGGETQYF. CDR3 nucleotide sequence: TGCGCCAGCAGCTTGGTAGGGGGAGGGGAGACCCAGTACTTC.

This chain joins TRBV28 and TRBJ1-5; D call uncertain. CDR1 is MDHEN, CDR2 SYDVKM, per germline. V was shortened by 3 bases and J by 1 base, with 22 bases between the two germline ends. CDR3 length: 19 amino acids. For the CDR3, the DNA is TGTGCCAGCAGTTTTCCCCCGACCACGTTTTGGGAAAGCAATCAGCCCCAGCATTTT. Its translation is CASSFPPTTFWESNQPQHF.

This chain joins TRBV4-1 and TRBJ2-3, with TRBD2 matching over 9 bases. Germline V lookup: CDR1 MGHRA, CDR2 YSYEKL. The CDR3 has 18 amino acids. The ends lost 0 bases at V and 5 bases at J; junction bases unmatched: 12. This CDR3 reads CASSQDGVVAGVKDTQYF. CDR3 in DNA: TGCGCCAGCAGCCAAGATGGGGTGGTAGCGGGAGTTAAAGATACGCAGTATTTT.

The rearrangement uses TRBV5-5 and TRBJ1-1, with a possible D match to TRBD1 (5 bases). Germline CDR1 SGHKS, CDR2 YYEKEE (reference sequence). The CDR3 runs 13 residues. V lost 3 bases and J lost 3, with 9 bases in between. The CDR3 bases are TGTGCCAGCAGCTGGGTGGGGGACACTGAAGCTTTCTTT. Protein: CASSWVGDTEAFF. Full variable domain (missing parts from reference TRBV5-5 and TRBJ1-1): DAGVTQSPTHLIKTRGQQVTLRCSPISGHKSVSWYQQVLGQGPQFIFQYYEKEERGRGNFPDRFSARQFPNYSSELNVNALLLGDSALYLCASSWVGDTEAFFGQGTRLTVV.

CDR3 sequence reads: CASSLSRSSGNTIYF. CDR3 sequence (DNA): TGTGCCAGCAGCTTGTCCAGGAGCTCTGGAAACACCATATATTTT. V usage is TRBV5-4 and J usage is TRBJ1-3; D is unresolved. Trimming removed 1 base at V and 0 bases at J, with 8 bases between. Germline V gene lookup returns CDR1 SGHNT and CDR2 YYREEE (reference sequence). The CDR3 is made up of 15 amino acids.

This clone was found a few times. This sequence joins TRBV7-2 and TRBJ2-7; no definite D call. The CDR3 has 15 residues. V shed 4 bases and J shed 5 bases, with 18 bases lying between them. The germline CDR1 and CDR2 sequences are SGHTA and FQGNSA. Here the CDR3 DNA reads TGTGCCAGCAGCTCGACCGTTCTTGTTGTGGACGAGCAGTACTTC. Encoded protein: CASSSTVLVVDEQYF.

The DNA of the CDR3 is TGCGCCAGCAGCTTCGGACAGGATGGAAACACCATATATTTT. Its translation is CASSFGQDGNTIYF. This chain uses TRBV5-1 with TRBJ1-3, with 7 bases matching TRBD1. CDR1 is SGHRS, CDR2 YFSETQ, per germline. The CDR3 runs to 14 residues. J gave up 3 bases and V 2 bases, and 2 bases lay outside the gene matches.

The chain couples TRBV7-9 to TRBJ1-1; 7 bases are shared with TRBD1. Germline values: CDR1 SEHNR, CDR2 FQNEAQ (reference sequence). V lost 3 bases to trimming and J lost 1 base; unmatched junction nucleotides: 2. This CDR3 contains 14 residues. The CDR3 DNA is TGTGCCAGCAGCTTTTCAGGGGGGAACACTGAAGCTTTCTTT. It encodes CASSFSGGNTEAFF.

The rearrangement uses TRBV2 and TRBJ1-1; D is ambiguous. V was trimmed by 8 bases and J by 1 base, leaving 8 bases between them. This CDR3 has 12 residues. CDR1 and CDR2 (germline): SNHLY, FYNNEI. CDR3 region: CASGLRNTEAFF. The DNA for the CDR3 is TGTGCCAGCGGACTAAGGAACACTGAAGCTTTCTTT.

The rearrangement links TRBV29-1 to TRBJ2-2; 7 bases map to TRBD1. The J segment lost 4 bases and the V segment lost 5 bases, leaving 7 bases of the junction unmatched. CDR1 and CDR2 from the germline V gene are SQVTM and ANQGSEA. CDR3 length: 14 amino acids. The CDR3 spells CSVSAGTATGELFF. CDR3 DNA: TGCAGCGTTTCTGCCGGGACAGCCACCGGGGAGCTGTTTTTT.

The chain combines TRBV6-1 with TRBJ1-5; no firm D call. The CDR3 is 15 amino acids. Germline V lookup: CDR1 MNHNS, CDR2 SASEGT. V lost 4 bases and J lost 0, with 10 bases in between. The CDR3 sequence is CASSADPNSNQPQHF. In nucleotides, the CDR3 is TGTGCCAGCAGTGCAGACCCCAATAGCAATCAGCCCCAGCATTTT.

The chain links TRBV7-2 to TRBJ2-7; 7 positions agree with TRBD2. Germline CDR1 reads SGHTA; CDR2 reads FQGNSA. This CDR3 has 17 amino acids. Unmatched junction bases numbered 11, after V lost 1 base and J lost 2 bases. CDR3 nucleotide sequence: TGTGCCAGCAGCTTAGTTGGGGGGGGAAGGAGCCCCTACGAGCAGTACTTC. Translation: CASSLVGGGRSPYEQYF.

The sample holds one count of this clone. CDR3 sequence (DNA): TGTGCCAGTAGCGTCCGGCTGGGGGCAGACCAGCTGAACACTGAAGCTTTCTTT. Amino acids: CASSVRLGADQLNTEAFF. J is TRBJ1-1 and V is TRBV19, with D possibly TRBD1 on 6 matching bases. Deletions cut 6 bases from V and 0 bases from J, with 23 bases between. From germline, CDR1 is LNHDA and CDR2 SQIVND (reference sequence). The CDR3 is made up of 18 amino acids. Filled out from reference TRBV19 and TRBJ1-1, the complete variable domain reads DGGITQSPKYLFRKEGQNVTLSCEQNLNHDAMYWYRQDPGQGLRLIYYSQIVNDFQKGDIAEGYSVSREKKESFPLTVTSAQKNPTAFYLCASSVRLGADQLNTEAFFGQGTRLTVV.

V is TRBV28 and J is TRBJ2-5; TRBD2 agrees at 7 bases. The CDR3 is made up of 18 amino acids. Trimming removed 2 bases from V and 2 bases from J; junction bases left unmatched: 14. CDR1 and CDR2 from the germline V gene are MDHEN and SYDVKM. The CDR3 loop is CASSLINRGGSPQETQYF. The DNA for the CDR3 is TGTGCCAGCAGTTTAATCAATAGGGGCGGGAGTCCACAAGAGACCCAGTACTTC. Full variable domain (remainder filled in from reference TRBV28 and TRBJ2-5): DVKVTQSSRYLVKRTGEKVFLECVQDMDHENMFWYRQDPGLGLRLIYFSYDVKMKEKGDIPEGYSVSREKKERFSLILESASTNQTSMYLCASSLINRGGSPQETQYFGPGTRLLVL.

This clone appeared many times. The chain links TRBV27 to TRBJ1-1, with a weak D call TRBD1 (6 bases). Trimming shortened V by 3 bases and J by 8 bases, and 16 bases separated the two germline ends. There are 14 residues in the CDR3. Germline-derived CDR1 and CDR2 are MNHEY and SMNVEV (reference sequence). CDR3 in amino acids: CASSLRGAGSEAFF. CDR3 in DNA: TGTGCCAGCAGTTTGAGGGGGGCGGGGTCGGAAGCTTTCTTT.

In DNA, the CDR3 is TGTGCCAGCAGTGAGTGGCGGGAGGCTCCAGAGACCCAGTACTTC. Translated: CASSEWREAPETQYF. The gene calls are TRBV25-1 and TRBJ2-5; the match to TRBD2 covers 8 bases. V lost 3 bases and J lost 4; bases outside the gene matches: 7. Germline values: CDR1 MGHDK, CDR2 SYGVNS. CDR3 length: 15 amino acids.

This rearrangement joins TRBV15 to TRBJ1-4; D call uncertain. CDR1 LNHNV and CDR2 YYDKDF come from the germline V gene (reference sequence). The CDR3 totals 15 residues. Trimming took 0 bases from V and 5 from J, leaving 10 bases between them. The CDR3 nucleotides are TGTGCCACCAGCAGAGATAACAGCCCGAATGAAAAACTGTTTTTT. Residues: CATSRDNSPNEKLFF.

This clone was found once. The chain recombines TRBV7-2 with TRBJ1-2; 7 positions match TRBD1. Germline V gives CDR1 SGHTA, CDR2 FQGNSA. This CDR3 is 14 amino acids long. Unmatched junction bases numbered 7, after V lost 2 bases and J lost 7 bases. CDR3 protein: CASSLTGTARGYTF. DNA of the CDR3: TGTGCCAGCAGCTTAACAGGGACAGCGCGTGGCTACACCTTC.

Remarks on this clone: This specimen includes other DNA sequences encoding the same CDR3. The chain couples TRBV27 to TRBJ2-1; 9 bases line up with TRBD2. Germline lookup yields CDR1 MNHEY and CDR2 SMNVEV (reference sequence). V lost 5 bases, J lost 2 bases, and 4 bases stayed unmatched. The CDR3 totals 15 residues. The CDR3 nucleotides read TGTGCCAGCAGTCTTAGCGGGAGAGCCTACAATGAGCAGTTCTTC. Translated: CASSLSGRAYNEQFF.

This clone was detected ten times or more. The rearrangement uses TRBV10-2 and TRBJ2-3, with no clear D. This CDR3 comprises 15 residues. Trimming removed 4 bases from V and 2 bases from J, with 13 bases in between. The germline CDR1 and CDR2 sequences are WSHSY and SAAADI. CDR3 bases: TGCGCCAGCAGTGTTGGGATATCCTCCACAGATACGCAGTATTTT. Protein product: CASSVGISSTDTQYF.

V gene TRBV28 combines with J gene TRBJ1-5; D call uncertain. Germline V CDR1 and CDR2: MDHEN, SYDVKM. The V gene lost 6 bases and the J gene lost 3 bases, with 6 bases spanning the gap. CDR3 length: 12 residues. The CDR3 protein is CASRGYNQPQHF. As DNA, the CDR3 is TGTGCCAGCAGGGGATACAATCAGCCCCAGCATTTT.

The genes are TRBV4-1 and TRBJ2-1; perhaps TRBD1 as D (5 bases). CDR1 MGHRA and CDR2 YSYEKL come from the germline V gene. CDR3 length: 14 amino acids. V was pared by 2 bases and J by 5 bases, with 10 bases between. CDR3: CASSQSGQNNEQFF. CDR3 sequence (DNA): TGCGCCAGCAGCCAATCTGGACAAAACAATGAGCAGTTCTTC.

The chain combines TRBV7-9 with TRBJ2-2; D ambiguous. Germline lookup yields CDR1 SEHNR and CDR2 FQNEAQ (reference sequence). The V gene lost 0 bases and the J gene lost 6 bases, with 14 bases spanning the gap. The CDR3 length is 16 residues. This chain's CDR3 is CASSLAGDVGAGELFF. The CDR3 coding sequence is TGTGCCAGCAGCTTAGCGGGTGACGTTGGGGCCGGGGAGCTGTTTTTT.

The chain employs TRBV28 and TRBJ1-1; 9 positions match TRBD1. V shed 2 bases and J 5 bases; nucleotides not matched to a gene: 6. The germline V gene encodes CDR1 MDHEN and CDR2 SYDVKM. CDR3 size: 15 residues. CDR3 in amino acids: CASSLNRGLGTEAFF. The DNA for the CDR3 is TGTGCCAGCAGTTTAAACAGGGGGCTTGGTACTGAAGCTTTCTTT.